These 8 T cell receptor beta chains were all obtained from the same sample, sequenced in a study of memory CD4+ T cells and cytomegalovirus serostatus. Assay used: immunoSEQ multiplex PCR; TCRdb lists only in-frame clones, some missing. The sample lists about 58,000 clones; around 82% were seen once. Single viable CD3+CD4+CD8-CD45RO+ cells were sorted as the memory CD4+ T cells. The sample was memory CD4+ T cells from blood. These receptors all come from an adult in good health and CMV-seronegative. Some clones in this sample may be carry-over from other donors' samples.

The chain has TRBV5-1 and TRBJ1-6, with D possibly TRBD1 on 6 matching bases. The CDR3 is made up of 15 amino acids. Germline V CDR1 and CDR2: SGHRS, YFSETQ. V was pared by 3 bases and J by 10 bases, with 17 bases between. The CDR3, as DNA: TGCGCCAGCAGCTACTCGGGGGGCGGTCAGTCACCCCTCCACTTT. Protein product: CASSYSGGGQSPLHF.

This clone was seen just once. The rearrangement uses TRBV7-2 and TRBJ2-5; either TRBD1 or TRBD2 may fit D (6 bases each). Trimming took off 8 bases at V and 4 bases at J, with 32 bases between the two ends. Germline values: CDR1 SGHTA, CDR2 FQGNSA. CDR3 length: 19 amino acids. CDR3 in amino acids: CASGARGRGADNILETQYF. CDR3 nucleotide sequence: TGTGCCAGCGGGGCACGGGGGCGTGGGGCCGATAATATATTAGAGACCCAGTACTTC.

This clone has only one observation. This chain uses TRBV6-5 with TRBJ2-2; TRBD2 is a possible D gene (5 bases). The CDR3 is 13 amino acids. CDR1 MNHEY and CDR2 SVGAGI come from the germline V gene. V was pared by 6 bases and J by 7 bases, with 12 bases between. CDR3 sequence reads: CASRTDGGGELFF. In nucleotides, the CDR3 is TGTGCCAGCAGGACCGACGGAGGCGGGGAGCTGTTTTTT.

The chain has TRBV19 and TRBJ1-5; D is unresolved. The CDR3 is made up of 14 amino acids. With 5 bases removed from V and 6 bases from J, the gap between germline ends came to 14 bases. CDR1 is LNHDA and CDR2 is SQIVND in the germline V gene (reference sequence). Written as DNA, the CDR3 is TGTGCCAGTAGTGGCAGTGTGCCCCTTCAGCCCCAGCATTTT. As protein: CASSGSVPLQPQHF.

The V call is TRBV7-2, the J call TRBJ2-5; 7 bases are shared with TRBD2. The CDR3 covers 17 residues. The J segment lost 2 bases and the V segment lost 1 base, leaving 10 bases of the junction unmatched. Germline loops: CDR1 SGHTA, CDR2 FQGNSA. The CDR3 DNA follows: TGTGCCAGCAGCTTAGTTGTCCTAGCGGATCCTCAAGAGACCCAGTACTTC. It is translated as CASSLVVLADPQETQYF.

V usage is TRBV9 and J usage is TRBJ2-3; no clear D. Trimming pared 1 base from V and 0 bases from J, leaving 6 bases between. This CDR3 has 14 residues. Per the germline V gene, CDR1 is SGDLS and CDR2 is YYNGEE. CDR3 DNA: TGTGCCAGCAGCGTATCTGCTAGCACAGATACGCAGTATTTT. It is translated as CASSVSASTDTQYF.

This clone was detected a few times. V is TRBV19 and J is TRBJ1-4; TRBD1 might be the D (6 bases). Germline assignment: CDR1 LNHDA and CDR2 SQIVND (reference sequence). This CDR3 has 17 residues. V was cut by 5 bases and J by 0 bases, with 16 bases left in between. CDR3 coding DNA: TGTGCCAGTAGTCCCTCCAGGGGTACTGCAACTAATGAAAAACTGTTTTTT. Translation gives CASSPSRGTATNEKLFF.

This chain joins TRBV29-1 and TRBJ2-3, with a tentative D call TRBD2 (6 bases). V was clipped by 5 bases and J by 0 bases, with 12 bases between them. CDR3 length: 14 amino acids. Germline V gene data show CDR1 as SQVTM and CDR2 as ANQGSEA. The CDR3: CSVRLVISTDTQYF. The CDR3 region has the DNA TGCAGCGTTAGACTAGTGATTAGCACAGATACGCAGTATTTT.